The 19 T cell receptor beta chains reported below all come from one sample, sequenced in a study of blood T cells in healthy people across ages. Primed by a sample-barcoded 5' primer and a J-beta primer mix, a second PCR proceeded for about 7 to 12 cycles. TCRdb reprocessed the 5' RACE reads with MiXCR, giving one entry per CDR3 protein. The table includes hundreds of thousands of distinct CDR3 sequences, approximately 40% detected once. The sample consisted of blood. The receptor source for this set is an older man in good health.

The chain is built from TRBV20-1 and TRBJ1-4; 9 nucleotides agree with TRBD1. Germline CDR1 is DFQATT and CDR2 is SNEGSKA (reference sequence). With 5 bases clipped from V and 7 bases from J, the junction kept 8 bases outside the gene matches. The CDR3 totals 14 residues. Written as DNA, the CDR3 is TGCAGTGCTCAAGACCGACAGGGGGGTGAAAAACTGTTTTTT. Amino acids: CSAQDRQGGEKLFF.

J is TRBJ2-7 and V is TRBV4-3; tentative D call: TRBD2 (5 bases). The CDR3 sequence is 16 residues long. V lost 0 bases and J lost 6, with 18 bases in between. Germline V gene data show CDR1 as LGHNA and CDR2 as YSLEER. The CDR3 loop reads CASSQDWAGGGSEQYF. CDR3 nucleotides: TGCGCCAGCAGCCAAGATTGGGCTGGAGGAGGTAGCGAGCAGTACTTC.

Remarks on this clonotype: One end of the junction is discordant with germline, which a read error may explain. This chain uses TRBV20-1 with TRBJ2-1; TRBD2 agrees at 7 bases. The DNA end is a closer match to TRBJ2-7, so the J assignment may be wrong. This CDR3 comprises 14 residues. Germline V CDR1 and CDR2: DFQATT, SNEGSKA (reference sequence). This chain's CDR3 is CSAKAGEAYNEQYF. CDR3 in DNA: TGCAGCGCTAAGGCGGGAGAGGCCTACAATGAGCAGTACTTC.

The chain couples TRBV6-6 to TRBJ1-2; D not certain. The V gene lost 5 bases and the J gene lost 2 bases, with 9 bases spanning the gap. This CDR3 has 13 residues. CDR1 and CDR2 from the germline V gene are MNHNY and SVGAGI (reference sequence). The DNA of the CDR3 is TGTGCCAGCAGTGACAACAGCAACTATGGCTACACCTTC. This codes for CASSDNSNYGYTF.

This chain joins TRBV27 and TRBJ2-5, with TRBD2 matching 7 bases. The CDR3 spans 16 residues. Germline V gene sequence: CDR1 MNHEY, CDR2 SMNVEV (reference sequence). V dropped 5 bases and J dropped 5; count of bases not matched to a gene: 14. The CDR3 loop is CASSLPLGRRGETQYF. The DNA for the CDR3 is TGTGCCAGCAGTCTTCCCCTCGGTCGGCGGGGGGAGACCCAGTACTTC.

The CDR3 bases are TGTGCCAGCAACCCTGGAGGACTAGCCAGCGAGCAGTACTTC. Its translation is CASNPGGLASEQYF. V usage is TRBV6-2 or TRBV6-3 and J usage is TRBJ2-7, with TRBD2 matching 8 bases. This CDR3 has 14 residues. The germline V gene has CDR1 MNHEY and CDR2 SVGEGT. After removal of 7 bases from V and 6 bases from J, the junction contained 11 bases not matched to a gene.

The chain joins TRBV20-1 to TRBJ1-4; tentatively, D is TRBD1 (5 bases). The CDR3 consists of 11 residues. The V gene lost 0 bases and the J gene lost 13 bases, with 9 bases spanning the gap. CDR1 and CDR2 (germline): DFQATT, SNEGSKA (reference sequence). The CDR3 region is CSAREHGGLFF. The CDR3 DNA sequence: TGCAGTGCTAGAGAGCATGGGGGACTGTTTTTT.

This clonotype was counted only a few times. CDR3 in amino acids: CASSTGSGGPNTQYF. The CDR3, as DNA: TGTGCCAGCAGCACGGGTAGCGGGGGGCCCAATACGCAGTATTTT. The V gene is TRBV7-2, the J gene TRBJ2-3; 10 bases line up with TRBD2. Germline CDR1 is SGHTA and CDR2 is FQGNSA. This CDR3 contains 15 residues. Trimming took 5 bases from V and 7 from J; bases not matched to a gene: 9.

V and J are TRBV3-1 and TRBJ1-5; no clear D gene. Germline-derived CDR1 and CDR2 are LGHDT and YNNKEL (reference sequence). The V and J ends lost 3 bases and 9 bases respectively, with 12 bases between them. The CDR3 totals 13 residues. CDR3 sequence reads: CASSQPQTGPQHF. CDR3 bases: TGTGCCAGCAGCCAGCCGCAAACGGGGCCCCAGCATTTT.

This clonotype was observed a few times. The chain combines TRBV7-8 with TRBJ2-2; 8 bases line up with TRBD1. Germline assignment: CDR1 SGHVS and CDR2 FQNEAQ. J was trimmed by 6 bases and V by 2 bases; bases with no gene match: 8. The CDR3 totals 16 residues. The CDR3 DNA reads as TGTGCCAGCAGCTTATCAGGGGGCGCCGGGTCCGGGGAGCTGTTTTTT. Its translation is CASSLSGGAGSGELFF.

This clonotype was seen repeatedly, ten times or more. The chain links TRBV29-1 to TRBJ2-7, with D possibly TRBD1 on 6 matching bases. The CDR3 is 13 amino acids. V gave up 6 bases and J gave up 0 bases, with 12 bases separating them. The germline CDR1 and CDR2 sequences are SQVTM and ANQGSEA. This CDR3 is CSVLDRSSYEQYF. CDR3 nucleotides: TGCAGCGTCTTAGACAGGAGCTCCTACGAGCAGTACTTC.

The J gene is TRBJ2-6, the V gene TRBV20-1; possibly TRBD2 for D (5 bases). From germline, CDR1 is DFQATT and CDR2 SNEGSKA (reference sequence). Deletions cut 7 bases from V and 0 bases from J, with 7 bases between. The CDR3 length is 13 residues. DNA of the CDR3: TGCAGTGTAGCGACCTCTGGGGCCAACGTCCTGACTTTC. Translation: CSVATSGANVLTF.

This clonotype has just one count. The J gene is TRBJ2-5, the V gene TRBV30; D not certain. TRBJ2-7 matches the DNA end more closely, so the J call is doubtful. This CDR3 is 11 amino acids long. From germline, CDR1 is GTSNPN and CDR2 SVGIG (reference sequence). CDR3 nucleotides: TGTGCCTGGAGTGTAATGCGCGAGCAGTACTTC. Encoded protein: CAWSVMREQYF.

The genes are TRBV4-1 and TRBJ2-5, with 10 bases lining up with TRBD2. Per germline, CDR1 MGHRA and CDR2 YSYEKL. V shed 0 bases and J 5 bases; nucleotides not matched to a gene: 6. The CDR3 length is 16 residues. Here the CDR3 reads CASSQERLAGVETQYF. CDR3 DNA sequence: TGCGCCAGCAGCCAAGAACGGCTAGCGGGGGTTGAGACCCAGTACTTC.

V is TRBV7-2 and J is TRBJ2-7; TRBD2 agrees at 10 bases. V dropped 5 bases and J dropped 5; count of bases not matched to a gene: 12. The germline V gene encodes CDR1 SGHTA and CDR2 FQGNSA. This CDR3 comprises 16 residues. The CDR3 DNA reads as TGTGCCAGCAGCACATCTAGCGGGAGCACTCTGAACGAGCAGTACTTC. Translated, it gives CASSTSSGSTLNEQYF.

This rearrangement joins TRBV20-1 to TRBJ2-1; 11 bases are shared with TRBD1. CDR1 and CDR2 from the germline V gene are DFQATT and SNEGSKA (reference sequence). After removal of 0 bases from V and 6 bases from J, the junction contained 7 bases not matched to a gene. CDR3 length: 16 residues. The CDR3 DNA follows: TGCAGTGCTAGAGAACCGGACAGGGGGCCTCGCAATGAGCAGTTCTTC. As protein: CSAREPDRGPRNEQFF.

The rearrangement joins TRBV16 to TRBJ2-3; D not certain. The CDR3 spans 14 residues. The germline V gene has CDR1 KGHSY and CDR2 FQNENV. V lost 11 bases and J 2 bases, leaving 17 bases between the germline ends. CDR3 protein: CASRWAVNTDTQYF. The CDR3 region has the DNA TGTGCCTCAAGATGGGCAGTCAACACAGATACGCAGTATTTT.

This clonotype has ten or more counts. The chain couples TRBV4-3 to TRBJ2-7; 7 bases are shared with TRBD2. V was pared by 0 bases and J by 9 bases, with 5 bases of the junction left unmatched. Germline lookup yields CDR1 LGHNA and CDR2 YSLEER. There are 13 residues in the CDR3. Written as DNA, the CDR3 is TGCGCCAGCAGCCAAGATGTCGGGAGGTGGCAGTACTTC. It specifies CASSQDVGRWQYF.

The CDR3 protein is CASSVAGRELSNEQYF. The CDR3 bases are TGTGCCAGCAGCGTAGCGGGGCGGGAGCTGAGCAATGAGCAGTACTTC. This sequence joins TRBV9 and TRBJ2-5; 7 bases align to TRBD2. V lost 0 bases, J lost 11 bases, and 16 bases stayed unmatched. Looked up from germline, CDR1 is SGDLS and CDR2 is YYNGEE. The CDR3 length is 16 residues.